This TCR beta chain came from a study of control samples from healthy donors and cancer patients. Profiled with immunoSEQ multiplex PCR; TCRdb holds only in-frame clones, not every one. The profile shows about 170,000 clones, about 90% of them singletons. The table lists this clone with a count of one. Germline assignment: CDR1 MNHNY and CDR2 SVGAGI (reference sequence). V shed 7 bases and J 10 bases; nucleotides not matched to a gene: 9. This CDR3 is 14 amino acids long. The chain uses TRBV6-6 and TRBJ1-6, with TRBD1 matching 8 bases. This TCR came from a man aged 25 to 45 in good health. The sequencing sample was made of blood. In DNA form, the CDR3 reads TGTGCCAGCACAACCGGGACAGGTCCCTCACCCCTCCACTTT. This codes for CASTTGTGPSPLHF.